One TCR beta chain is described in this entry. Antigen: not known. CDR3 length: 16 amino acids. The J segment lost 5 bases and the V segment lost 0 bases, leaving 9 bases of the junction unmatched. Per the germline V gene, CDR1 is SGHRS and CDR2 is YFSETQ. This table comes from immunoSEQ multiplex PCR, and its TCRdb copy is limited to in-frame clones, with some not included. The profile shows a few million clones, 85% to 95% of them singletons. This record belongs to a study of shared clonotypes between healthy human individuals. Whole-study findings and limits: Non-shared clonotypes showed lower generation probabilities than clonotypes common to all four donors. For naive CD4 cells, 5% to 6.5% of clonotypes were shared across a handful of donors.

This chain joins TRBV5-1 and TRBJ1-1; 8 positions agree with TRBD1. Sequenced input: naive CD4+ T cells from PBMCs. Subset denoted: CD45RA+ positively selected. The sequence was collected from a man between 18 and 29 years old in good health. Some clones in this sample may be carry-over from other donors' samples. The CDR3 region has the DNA TGCGCCAGCAGCTTGGCCGGAACAGGGGGAAAGACTGAAGCTTTCTTT. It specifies CASSLAGTGGKTEAFF.